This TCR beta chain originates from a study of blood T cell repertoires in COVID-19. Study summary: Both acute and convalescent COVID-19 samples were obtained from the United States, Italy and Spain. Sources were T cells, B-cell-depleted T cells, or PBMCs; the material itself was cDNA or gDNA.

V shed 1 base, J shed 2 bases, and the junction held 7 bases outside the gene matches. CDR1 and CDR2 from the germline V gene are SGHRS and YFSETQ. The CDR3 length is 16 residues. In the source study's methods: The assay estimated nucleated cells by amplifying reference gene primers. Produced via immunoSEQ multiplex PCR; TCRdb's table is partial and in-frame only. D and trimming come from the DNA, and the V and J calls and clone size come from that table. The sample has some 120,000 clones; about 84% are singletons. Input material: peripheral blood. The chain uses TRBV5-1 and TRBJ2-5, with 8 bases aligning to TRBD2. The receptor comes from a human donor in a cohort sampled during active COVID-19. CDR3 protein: CASSLSASGQQETQYF. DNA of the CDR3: TGCGCCAGCAGCTTGTCGGCTAGCGGGCAGCAAGAGACCCAGTACTTC.